The next 10 T cell receptor beta chains were all read from a single sample in a study of T-cell reconstitution after alpha-beta-depleted transplantation in children. Unique molecular identifiers were used to barcode this TCRbeta library. TCRdb itself ran the PCR reads through MiXCR, one entry per CDR3 protein. The table lists some 600,000 distinct CDR3 sequences, approximately 13% of them singletons. The material was PBMCs, mostly from graft donor cells, obtained 360 days after TCRalphabeta/CD19-depleted stem cell transplant. Every receptor here comes from a male patient aged 10 to 17 who had a stem cell transplant for acute myeloid leukemia, so the T cells may come from the graft donor.

This clonotype was detected a few times. The J gene is TRBJ2-1, the V gene TRBV28, with a possible D match to TRBD1 (5 bases). This CDR3 is built from 12 residues. V lost 3 bases and J 10 bases, leaving 10 bases between the germline ends. Germline V gene data show CDR1 as MDHEN and CDR2 as SYDVKM. Written as DNA, the CDR3 is TGTGCCAGCAGTTTTATGGGGCGGGAGCAGTTCTTC. The encoded protein is CASSFMGREQFF.

The V gene is TRBV12-3 or TRBV12-4, the J gene TRBJ2-7, with unresolved D. Deletions cut 3 bases from V and 3 bases from J, with 9 bases between. CDR3 length: 13 residues. The CDR3 DNA is TGTGCCAGCAGTTTGCCAAATAACTACGAGCAGTACGTC. The encoded protein is CASSLPNNYEQYV.

This clonotype was seen only once. The chain couples TRBV7-2 to TRBJ2-1, with a possible D match to TRBD2 (6 bases). The CDR3 consists of 15 residues. V lost 4 bases and J 7 bases, leaving 17 bases between the germline ends. Germline CDR1 and CDR2: SGHTA and FQGNSA. CDR3 region: CASSSAGTALNEQFF. CDR3 nucleotides: TGTGCCAGCAGCTCCGCCGGGACTGCCTTAAATGAGCAGTTCTTC.

In this sample, this clonotype turned up a few times. The CDR3 DNA is TGCAGTGCTAGAGACAGGGAAGGTGCAGATACGCAGTATTTT. This translates into CSARDREGADTQYF. The J gene is TRBJ2-3, the V gene TRBV20-1, with TRBD1 as a possible D gene (5 bases). V was clipped by 0 bases and J by 4 bases, with 11 bases between them. This CDR3 region has 14 residues. Germline lookup yields CDR1 DFQATT and CDR2 SNEGSKA (reference sequence).

The table lists this clonotype with a few counts. The chain has TRBV6-2 or TRBV6-3 and TRBJ2-2; 7 bases align to TRBD1. The ends lost 3 bases at V and 6 bases at J; junction bases unmatched: 7. Germline V gene sequence: CDR1 MNHEY, CDR2 SVGEGT. CDR3 length: 15 residues. CDR3 sequence (DNA): TGTGCCAGCAGTTATTTTTCCAGGGGGTCCGGGGAGCTGTTTTTT. Translating gives CASSYFSRGSGELFF.

This clonotype was picked up a small number of times. This chain connects TRBV7-2 to TRBJ2-7; D ambiguous. CDR1 is SGHTA, CDR2 FQGNSA, per germline. The CDR3 covers 13 residues. V shed 5 bases and J shed 3 bases, with 11 bases lying between them. Written as DNA, the CDR3 is TGTGCCAGCAGCCGAACCCTACTCTACGAGCAGTACTTC. This codes for CASSRTLLYEQYF.

This clonotype was observed many times. Its ends do not fully match the called genes, so a read error is possible. The chain has TRBV20-1 and TRBJ2-1, with TRBD2 identical over 12 bases. This CDR3 region has 17 residues. Germline values: CDR1 DFQATT, CDR2 SNEGSKA (reference sequence). This chain's CDR3 is CRANPSGGVNSYNEQFF. The CDR3, as DNA: TGCAGAGCTAACCCTAGCGGGGGGGTCAACTCCTACAATGAGCAGTTCTTC.

This clonotype was observed a few times. The chain employs TRBV29-1 and TRBJ2-3, with 9 bases fitting TRBD2. The CDR3 is 17 residues long. Germline CDR1 is SQVTM and CDR2 is ANQGSEA. After removal of 3 bases from V and 3 bases from J, the junction contained 13 bases not matched to a gene. For the CDR3, the DNA is TGCAGCGTTGAGGCTAGCGGGACGAATCTGAGGACAGATACGCAGTATTTT. Encoded protein: CSVEASGTNLRTDTQYF.

This clonotype was observed many times. The V and J genes are TRBV12-3 or TRBV12-4 and TRBJ2-6; 8 nucleotides line up with TRBD1. After removal of 3 bases from V and 0 bases from J, the junction contained 7 bases not matched to a gene. The CDR3 has 18 residues. The CDR3 here is CASSFLGQVFSGANVLTF. For the CDR3, the DNA is TGTGCCAGCAGTTTCCTGGGACAGGTTTTCTCTGGGGCCAACGTCCTGACTTTC.

This sequence joins TRBV28 and TRBJ2-5, with 7 bases that match TRBD2. Germline V gene data show CDR1 as MDHEN and CDR2 as SYDVKM. CDR3 length equals 15 residues. With V trimmed by 7 bases and J by 5 bases, 13 bases remained unmatched. CDR3 sequence (DNA): TGTGCCAGCAAAACCGGGACTAAATTATGGGAGACCCAGTACTTC. Translation gives CASKTGTKLWETQYF.